One and the same sample provided the 14 T cell receptor beta chains below, sequenced in a study of T cells after posttransplantation cyclophosphamide. Produced via immunoSEQ multiplex PCR; TCRdb's table is partial and in-frame only. The data list around 30,000 clones, none observed once; 2.7% falls to the top ten. Sequenced: PBMCs. The receptors come from a woman aged 55-69 years in good health, CMV-negative, and a related stem cell transplant donor.

This clone has at least ten counts. The rearrangement uses TRBV6-1 and TRBJ2-7, with 13 bases identical to TRBD2. J gave up 5 bases and V 1 base, and 5 bases lay outside the gene matches. Germline CDR1 MNHNS, CDR2 SASEGT. The CDR3 is 16 residues long. The CDR3 DNA is TGTGCCAGCAGTGAAGAGACTAGCGGGAGGTCCCACGAGCAGTACTTC. Its translation: CASSEETSGRSHEQYF.

The chain joins TRBV7-2 to TRBJ2-2; D remains ambiguous. This CDR3 comprises 13 residues. Germline V lookup: CDR1 SGHTA, CDR2 FQGNSA. Trimming stripped 1 base from V and 7 bases from J, with 7 bases between. The CDR3 sequence is CASSLVYGGELFF. CDR3 sequence (DNA): TGTGCCAGCAGCTTAGTGTACGGCGGGGAGCTGTTTTTT.

This clone was observed at least ten times. The rearrangement uses TRBV4-3 and TRBJ2-3, with 9 bases that match TRBD2. V gave up 0 bases and J gave up 0 bases; unmatched junction bases: 10. Germline assignment: CDR1 LGHNA and CDR2 YSLEER. The CDR3 totals 19 residues. CDR3 coding DNA: TGCGCCAGCAGCCAAGAATCGGTGCGGGGGGGCGGTAGCACAGATACGCAGTATTTT. It yields the protein CASSQESVRGGGSTDTQYF.

The chain recombines TRBV9 with TRBJ1-2; D gene unclear. Per germline, CDR1 SGDLS and CDR2 YYNGEE. V lost 1 base and J lost 2, with 6 bases in between. This CDR3 has 13 residues. The chain's CDR3 is CASSVTHNYGYTF. The CDR3, as DNA: TGTGCCAGCAGCGTAACACACAACTATGGCTACACCTTC.

The table lists this clone with many counts. The V gene is TRBV7-9, the J gene TRBJ1-1; TRBD1 matches at 7 bases. V gave up 1 base and J gave up 5 bases; unmatched junction bases: 4. Germline CDR1 SEHNR, CDR2 FQNEAQ (reference sequence). The CDR3 has 14 residues. The CDR3 sequence: CASSLGQGYTEAFF. CDR3 coding DNA: TGTGCCAGCAGCTTAGGACAGGGTTATACTGAAGCTTTCTTT.

The chain links TRBV28 to TRBJ2-4, with a possible D match to TRBD1 (6 bases). The germline V and J ends were trimmed by 11 bases and 0 bases, with 23 bases remaining between them. Per germline, CDR1 MDHEN and CDR2 SYDVKM. This CDR3 is 17 amino acids long. The CDR3 nucleotides are TGTGCCGCCCTGGGGCAGGGGCTTTCCTTAGCCAAAAACATTCAGTACTTC. Translated: CAALGQGLSLAKNIQYF.

This clone occurred a few times. The junction does not match germline at one end; this may be a read error. The chain joins TRBV7-7 to TRBJ2-5; D remains ambiguous. CDR3 length equals 15 residues. CDR1 is SSHAT and CDR2 is FNYEAQ in the germline V gene (reference sequence). CDR3 residues: CASSPRSLTSETQYF. CDR3 in DNA: TGTGCTAGCAGCCCCCGTTCATTAACGAGCGAGACCCAGTACTTC. Full variable domain (remainder filled in from reference TRBV7-7 and TRBJ2-5): GAGVSQSPRYKVTKRGQDVTLRCDPISSHATLYWYQQALGQGPEFLTYFNYEAQPDKSGLPSDRFSAERPEGSISTLTIQRTEQRDSAMYRCASSPRSLTSETQYFGPGTRLLVL.

This clone was seen ten or more times. The chain combines TRBV18 with TRBJ1-1; D is perhaps TRBD1 (5 bases). Deletions cut 4 bases from V and 1 base from J, with 7 bases between. CDR1 and CDR2 (germline): KGHSH, LQKENI. This CDR3 has 13 residues. The CDR3 reads CASSQGENTEAFF. The CDR3 nucleotides are TGTGCCAGCTCACAAGGGGAGAACACTGAAGCTTTCTTT. Variable domain in full (rest from reference TRBV18 and TRBJ1-1): NAGVMQNPRHLVRRRGQEARLRCSPMKGHSHVYWYRQLPEEGLKFMVYLQKENIIDESGMPKERFSAEFPKEGPSILRIQQVVRGDSAAYFCASSQGENTEAFFGQGTRLTVV.

This clone was seen ten or more times. The gene calls are TRBV28 and TRBJ2-7, with 7 bases identical to TRBD1. V dropped 5 bases and J dropped 7; count of bases not matched to a gene: 17. CDR1 is MDHEN and CDR2 is SYDVKM in the germline V gene. CDR3 length: 16 amino acids. The CDR3 here is CASSPPWTGPRGEQYF. The CDR3 DNA reads TGTGCCAGCAGTCCCCCCTGGACAGGACCAAGAGGGGAGCAGTACTTC.

This clone was found many times. The chain has TRBV28 and TRBJ2-1; TRBD2 agrees at 12 bases. Germline CDR1 is MDHEN and CDR2 is SYDVKM. V was clipped by 4 bases and J by 12 bases; unmatched bases: 13. The CDR3 covers 16 residues. The CDR3 loop reads CASSSGGLAGGQGQFF. Here the CDR3 DNA reads TGTGCCAGCAGTTCCGGCGGTCTAGCGGGGGGGCAGGGGCAGTTCTTC.

The gene calls are TRBV6-5 and TRBJ2-1, with 11 bases fitting TRBD2. Germline V gene sequence: CDR1 MNHEY, CDR2 SVGAGI. The CDR3 runs 14 residues. Trimming took 6 bases from V and 9 from J; bases not matched to a gene: 7. In DNA, the CDR3 is TGTGCCAGCAGGGAGACTAGCGGGGTAGTTGAGCAGTTCTTC. This gives the protein CASRETSGVVEQFF.

This clone appeared many times. This rearrangement joins TRBV14 to TRBJ2-7; 9 bases match TRBD1. The CDR3 is 14 residues long. Per germline, CDR1 SGHDN and CDR2 FVKESK. J gave up 2 bases and V 4 bases, and 3 bases lay outside the gene matches. The CDR3 sequence: CASSPDRGAYEQYF. CDR3 bases: TGTGCCAGCAGCCCGGACAGGGGCGCCTACGAGCAGTACTTC.

V gene TRBV5-1 combines with J gene TRBJ2-3; D gene uncertain. The CDR3 runs 13 residues. Germline loops: CDR1 SGHRS, CDR2 YFSETQ. V gave up 2 bases and J gave up 3 bases, with 7 bases separating them. CDR3 DNA: TGCGCCAGCAGCTTAGCCGAAACAGATACGCAGTATTTT. Amino acids: CASSLAETDTQYF.

At least ten counts were recorded for this clone. The chain is built from TRBV5-4 and TRBJ2-7, with TRBD2 matching 9 bases. J lost 5 bases, V lost 2 bases, and 11 bases had no gene match. Germline V CDR1 and CDR2: SGHNT, YYREEE (reference sequence). The CDR3 sequence is 16 residues long. This chain's CDR3 is CASSFLGGRELDEQYF. CDR3 nucleotides: TGTGCCAGCAGCTTTCTCGGCGGGAGGGAATTAGACGAGCAGTACTTC.